This T cell receptor (beta chain) was recorded in a study of blood T cell repertoires in COVID-19. Study-wide background: Samples came from the United States, Italy and Spain, spanning acute and convalescent COVID-19.

The CDR3 extends over 10 amino acids. Germline lookup yields CDR1 SNHLY and CDR2 FYNNEI. Remarks on this clone: Relative to the germline gene, one junction end is altered; a read error may explain this.

How the authors handled the data: Cell counts per sample came from amplifying reference gene primers. The assay was immunoSEQ multiplex PCR, and TCRdb's table has in-frame clones only and misses some. From that table come the V and J calls and clone size; the DNA was used to work out D and trimming. The table has 250,000 or so clones, approximately 85% seen once; the top ten hold less than 2.5%. The specimen was PBMCs or T cells enriched from blood (not recorded which). This TCR derives from a woman aged 45 to 65 who had recovered from COVID-19. The chain joins TRBV2 to TRBJ2-1, with TRBD1 matching over 10 bases. The CDR3 loop is CASSWDRGIF. CDR3 coding DNA: TGTGCCAGCAGCTGGGACAGGGGAATCTTC.